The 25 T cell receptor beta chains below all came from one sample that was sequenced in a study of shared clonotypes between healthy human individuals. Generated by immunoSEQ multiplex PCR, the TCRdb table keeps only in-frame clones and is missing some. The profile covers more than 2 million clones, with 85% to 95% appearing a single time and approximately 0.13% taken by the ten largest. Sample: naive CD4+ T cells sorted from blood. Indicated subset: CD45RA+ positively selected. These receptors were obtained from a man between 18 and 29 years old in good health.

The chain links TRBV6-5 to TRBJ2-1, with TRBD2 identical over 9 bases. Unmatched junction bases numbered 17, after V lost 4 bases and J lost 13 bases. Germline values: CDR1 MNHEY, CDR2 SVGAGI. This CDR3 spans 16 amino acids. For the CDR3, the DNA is TGTGCCAGCAGTTCACCGGGACTAGCCTACCTTTGGGAACAGTTCTTC. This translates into CASSSPGLAYLWEQFF.

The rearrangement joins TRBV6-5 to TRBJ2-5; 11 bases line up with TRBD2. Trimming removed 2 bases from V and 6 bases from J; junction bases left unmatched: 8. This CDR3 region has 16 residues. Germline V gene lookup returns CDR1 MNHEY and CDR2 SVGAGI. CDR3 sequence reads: CASSYSLAGGPKTQYF. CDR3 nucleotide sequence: TGTGCCAGCAGTTACAGTTTAGCGGGAGGGCCAAAGACCCAGTACTTC.

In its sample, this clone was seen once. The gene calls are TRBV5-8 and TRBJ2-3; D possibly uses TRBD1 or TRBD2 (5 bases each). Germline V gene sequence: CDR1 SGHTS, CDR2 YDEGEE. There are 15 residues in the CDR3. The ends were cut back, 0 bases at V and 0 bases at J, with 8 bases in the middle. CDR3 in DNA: TGTGCCAGCAGCTTGGCGGGGCTAAGCACAGATACGCAGTATTTT. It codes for CASSLAGLSTDTQYF. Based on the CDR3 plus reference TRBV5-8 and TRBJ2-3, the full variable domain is EAGVTQSPTHLIKTRGQQATLRCSPISGHTSVYWYQQALGLGLQFLLWYDEGEERNRGNFPPRFSGRQFPNYSSELNVNALELEDSALYLCASSLAGLSTDTQYFGPGTRLTVL.

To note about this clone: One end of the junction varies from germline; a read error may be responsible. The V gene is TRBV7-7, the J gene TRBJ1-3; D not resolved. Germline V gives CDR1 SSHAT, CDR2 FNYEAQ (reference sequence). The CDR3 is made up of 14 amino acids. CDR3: CASSLGGTGNTIYF. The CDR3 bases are TGTGCTAGCAGCCTGGGAGGGACTGGAAACACCATATATTTT.

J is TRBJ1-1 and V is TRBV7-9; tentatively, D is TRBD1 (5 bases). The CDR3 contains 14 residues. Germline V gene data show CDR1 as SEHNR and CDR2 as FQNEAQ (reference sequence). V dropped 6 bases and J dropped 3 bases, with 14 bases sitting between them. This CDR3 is CASSSYRSYTEAFF. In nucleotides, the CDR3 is TGTGCCAGCAGTTCCTACAGGAGTTACACTGAAGCTTTCTTT.

The CDR3 DNA sequence: TGTGCCAGCAGCGCGAAACCAGGCTCACCCCTCCACTTT. Amino acids: CASSAKPGSPLHF. J is TRBJ1-6 and V is TRBV7-3; D remains unclear. Looked up from germline, CDR1 is SGHTA and CDR2 is FQGTGA. V dropped 5 bases and J dropped 10 bases, with 12 bases sitting between them. This CDR3 is 13 amino acids long.

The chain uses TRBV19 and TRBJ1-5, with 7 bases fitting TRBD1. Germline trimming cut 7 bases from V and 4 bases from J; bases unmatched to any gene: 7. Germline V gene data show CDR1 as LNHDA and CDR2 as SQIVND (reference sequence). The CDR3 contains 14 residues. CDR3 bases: TGTGCCAGTACAGAGACAGGGAGTAATCAGCCCCAGCATTTT. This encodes CASTETGSNQPQHF. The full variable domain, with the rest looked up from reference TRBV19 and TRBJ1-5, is DGGITQSPKYLFRKEGQNVTLSCEQNLNHDAMYWYRQDPGQGLRLIYYSQIVNDFQKGDIAEGYSVSREKKESFPLTVTSAQKNPTAFYLCASTETGSNQPQHFGDGTRLSIL.

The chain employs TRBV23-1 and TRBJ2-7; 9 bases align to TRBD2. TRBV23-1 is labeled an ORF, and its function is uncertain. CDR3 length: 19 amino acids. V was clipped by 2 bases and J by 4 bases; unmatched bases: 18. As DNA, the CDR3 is TGCGCCAGCAGTCAACTTCTAGCGGGAAAAGCACCACCGGTTTACGAGCAGTACTTC. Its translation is CASSQLLAGKAPPVYEQYF.

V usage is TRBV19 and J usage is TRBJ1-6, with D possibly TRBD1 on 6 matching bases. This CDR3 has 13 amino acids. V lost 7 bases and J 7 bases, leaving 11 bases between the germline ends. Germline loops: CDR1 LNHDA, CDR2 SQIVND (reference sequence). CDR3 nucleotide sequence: TGTGCCAGTAATGGGGGCGGAAATTCACCCCTCCACTTT. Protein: CASNGGGNSPLHF.

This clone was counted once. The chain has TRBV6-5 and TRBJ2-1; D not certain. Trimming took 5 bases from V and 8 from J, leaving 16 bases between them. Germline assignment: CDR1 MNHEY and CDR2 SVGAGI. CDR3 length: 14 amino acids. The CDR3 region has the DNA TGTGCCAGCAGTAGACAACCCAATGGGGATGAGCAGTTCTTC. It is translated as CASSRQPNGDEQFF.

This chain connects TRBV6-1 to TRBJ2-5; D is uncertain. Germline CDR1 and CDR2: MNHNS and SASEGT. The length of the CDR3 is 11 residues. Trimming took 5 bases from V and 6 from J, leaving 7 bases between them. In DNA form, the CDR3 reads TGTGCCAGCAGTCGGAGCCAGACCCAGTACTTC. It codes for CASSRSQTQYF.

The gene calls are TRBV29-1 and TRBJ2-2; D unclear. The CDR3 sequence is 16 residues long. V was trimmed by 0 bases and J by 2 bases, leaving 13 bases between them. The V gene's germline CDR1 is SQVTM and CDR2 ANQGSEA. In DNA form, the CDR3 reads TGCAGCGTTGAAGATCTTAGTCAGAAAAACACCGGGGAGCTGTTTTTT. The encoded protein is CSVEDLSQKNTGELFF.

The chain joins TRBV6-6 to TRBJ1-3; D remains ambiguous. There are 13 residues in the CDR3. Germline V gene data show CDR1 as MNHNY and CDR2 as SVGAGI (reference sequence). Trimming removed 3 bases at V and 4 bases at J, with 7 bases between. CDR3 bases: TGTGCCAGCAGTTATGCCTCAGGAAACACCATATATTTT. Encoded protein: CASSYASGNTIYF.

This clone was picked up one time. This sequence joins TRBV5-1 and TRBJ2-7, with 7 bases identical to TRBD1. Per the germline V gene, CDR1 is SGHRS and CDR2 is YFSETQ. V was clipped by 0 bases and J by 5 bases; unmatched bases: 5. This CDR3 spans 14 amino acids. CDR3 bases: TGCGCCAGCAGCTTGGGTCAGGGGGTTAACGAGCAGTACTTC. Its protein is CASSLGQGVNEQYF.

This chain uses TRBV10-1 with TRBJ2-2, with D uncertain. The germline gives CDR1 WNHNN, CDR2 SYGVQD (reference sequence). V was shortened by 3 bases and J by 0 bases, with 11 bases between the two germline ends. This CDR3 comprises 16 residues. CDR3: CASSDPGYSNTGELFF. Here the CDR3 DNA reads TGCGCCAGCAGTGATCCAGGATATTCGAACACCGGGGAGCTGTTTTTT.

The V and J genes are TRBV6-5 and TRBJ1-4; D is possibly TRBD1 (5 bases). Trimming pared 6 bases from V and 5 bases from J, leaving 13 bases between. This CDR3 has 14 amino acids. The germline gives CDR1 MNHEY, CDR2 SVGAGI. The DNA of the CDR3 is TGTGCCAGCAGCCGGGGAAGGGGAAATGAAAAACTGTTTTTT. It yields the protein CASSRGRGNEKLFF.

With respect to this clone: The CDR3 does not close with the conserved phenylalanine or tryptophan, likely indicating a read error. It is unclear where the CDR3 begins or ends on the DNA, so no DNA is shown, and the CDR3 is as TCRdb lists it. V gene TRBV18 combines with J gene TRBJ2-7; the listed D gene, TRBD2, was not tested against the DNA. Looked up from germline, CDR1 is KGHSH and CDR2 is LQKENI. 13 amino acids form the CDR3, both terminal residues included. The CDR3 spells CATTTWYLGTPVE.

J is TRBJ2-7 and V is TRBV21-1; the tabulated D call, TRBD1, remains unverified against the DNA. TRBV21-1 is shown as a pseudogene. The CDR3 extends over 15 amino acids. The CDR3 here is CASSKRWTGLNEQYF. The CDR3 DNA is TGTGCCAGCAGCAAGAGATGGACAGGTTTAAACGAGCAGTACTTC.

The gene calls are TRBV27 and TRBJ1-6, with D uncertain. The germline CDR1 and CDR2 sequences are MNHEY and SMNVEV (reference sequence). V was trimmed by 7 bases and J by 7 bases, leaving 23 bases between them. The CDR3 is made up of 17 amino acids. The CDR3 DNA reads TGTGCCAGCACGTCTCCAGGCCCCCCAACGGGAAATTCACCCCTCCACTTT. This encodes CASTSPGPPTGNSPLHF.

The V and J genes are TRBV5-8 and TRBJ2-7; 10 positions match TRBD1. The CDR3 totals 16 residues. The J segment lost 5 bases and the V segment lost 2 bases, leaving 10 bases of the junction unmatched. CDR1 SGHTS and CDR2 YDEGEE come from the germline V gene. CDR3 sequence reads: CASSFHRDRGRDEQYF. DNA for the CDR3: TGTGCCAGCAGCTTTCACCGAGACAGGGGGCGAGACGAGCAGTACTTC.

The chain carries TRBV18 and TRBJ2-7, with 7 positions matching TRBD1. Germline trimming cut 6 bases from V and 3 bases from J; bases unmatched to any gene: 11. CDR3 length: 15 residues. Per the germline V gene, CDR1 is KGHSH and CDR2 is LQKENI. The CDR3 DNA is TGTGCCAGCTCGTGGGGACAGAACCCCGTCTACGAGCAGTACTTC. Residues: CASSWGQNPVYEQYF.

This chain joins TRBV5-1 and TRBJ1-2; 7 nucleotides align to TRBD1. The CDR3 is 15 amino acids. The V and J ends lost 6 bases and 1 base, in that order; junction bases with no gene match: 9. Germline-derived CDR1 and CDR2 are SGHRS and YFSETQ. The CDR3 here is CASTTGFGGNYGYTF. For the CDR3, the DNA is TGCGCCAGCACGACAGGGTTTGGGGGTAACTATGGCTACACCTTC.

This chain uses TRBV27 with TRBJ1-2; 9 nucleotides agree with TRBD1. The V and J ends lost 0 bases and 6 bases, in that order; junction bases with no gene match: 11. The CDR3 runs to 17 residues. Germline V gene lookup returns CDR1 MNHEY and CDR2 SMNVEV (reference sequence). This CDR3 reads CASSLSGLGTGYNGYTF. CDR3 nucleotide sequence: TGTGCCAGCAGTTTATCGGGTTTAGGGACAGGGTATAATGGCTACACCTTC.

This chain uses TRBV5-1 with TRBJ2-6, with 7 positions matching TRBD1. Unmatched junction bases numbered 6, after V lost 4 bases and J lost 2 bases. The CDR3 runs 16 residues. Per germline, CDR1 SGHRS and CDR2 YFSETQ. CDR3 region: CASSPTDRAGANVLTF. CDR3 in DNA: TGCGCCAGCAGCCCAACAGACAGGGCTGGGGCCAACGTCCTGACTTTC.

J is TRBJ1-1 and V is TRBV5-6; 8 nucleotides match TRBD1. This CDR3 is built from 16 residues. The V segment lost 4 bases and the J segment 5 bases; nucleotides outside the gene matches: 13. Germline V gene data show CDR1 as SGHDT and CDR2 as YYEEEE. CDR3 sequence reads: CASSAPHRGMRTEAFF. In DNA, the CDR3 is TGTGCCAGCAGCGCGCCCCACAGGGGGATGAGGACTGAAGCTTTCTTT.